These 26 T cell receptor beta chains originate from one sample sequenced in a study of blood T cell repertoires in COVID-19. TCRdb keeps only in-frame clones here, not all; method: immunoSEQ multiplex PCR. The table records approximately 210,000 clones, about 80% of them present only once. Material for sequencing was PBMCs or T cells enriched from blood (not recorded which). The receptors derive from a man aged 40-49 years who had recovered from COVID-19.

In its sample, this clone was seen once. This sequence joins TRBV30 and TRBJ1-4; no clear D gene. The CDR3 extends over 13 amino acids. CDR1 and CDR2 (germline): GTSNPN, SVGIG (reference sequence). The V gene lost 0 bases and the J gene lost 4 bases, with 6 bases spanning the gap. Here the CDR3 DNA reads TGTGCCTGGAGTGTATCCGGTAATGAAAAACTGTTTTTT. Its translation: CAWSVSGNEKLFF.

V usage is TRBV7-9 and J usage is TRBJ1-1; D is ambiguous. V dropped 4 bases and J dropped 4 bases, with 13 bases sitting between them. The CDR3 covers 14 residues. From germline, CDR1 is SEHNR and CDR2 FQNEAQ (reference sequence). CDR3 residues: CASSSTSLITEAFF. The CDR3 DNA is TGTGCCAGCAGCTCTACCTCCTTGATCACTGAAGCTTTCTTT.

The chain uses TRBV19 and TRBJ1-5; 7 bases are shared with TRBD1. This CDR3 has 16 amino acids. J gave up 3 bases and V 7 bases, and 12 bases lay outside the gene matches. Germline CDR1 and CDR2: LNHDA and SQIVND (reference sequence). CDR3 residues: CASTLTSTGPNQPQHF. As DNA, the CDR3 is TGTGCCAGTACCCTGACCTCGACAGGGCCCAATCAGCCCCAGCATTTT.

The V call is TRBV25-1, the J call TRBJ2-1; perhaps TRBD1 as D (5 bases). Germline CDR1 and CDR2: MGHDK and SYGVNS. The ends were cut back, 5 bases at V and 6 bases at J, with 14 bases in the middle. The CDR3 is 14 amino acids. CDR3 sequence (DNA): TGTGCCAGCAGTCGTCAGGGAATAACCAATGAGCAGTTCTTC. It encodes CASSRQGITNEQFF.

The CDR3 DNA reads as TGTGCCAGCAGCTTCGGGACAGGCTCCTACAATGAGCAGTTCTTC. Protein sequence: CASSFGTGSYNEQFF. V is TRBV7-3 and J is TRBJ2-1; 8 bases map to TRBD1. This CDR3 has 15 amino acids. Germline CDR1 SGHTA, CDR2 FQGTGA. V lost 3 bases, J lost 0 bases, and 1 base stayed unmatched.

V gene TRBV9 combines with J gene TRBJ2-1, with 7 bases that match TRBD1. The CDR3 loop spans 15 amino acids. The V segment lost 4 bases and the J segment 2 bases; nucleotides outside the gene matches: 6. The germline V gene has CDR1 SGDLS and CDR2 YYNGEE. The CDR3, as DNA: TGTGCCAGCAGCCTCACAGGGGACACCTACAATGAGCAGTTCTTC. It codes for CASSLTGDTYNEQFF.

This clone was detected a few times. This chain joins TRBV5-6 and TRBJ1-5; TRBD1 might be the D (6 bases). The V gene's germline CDR1 is SGHDT and CDR2 YYEEEE. The V and J ends lost 3 bases and 3 bases respectively, with 10 bases between them. This CDR3 has 14 amino acids. The CDR3 nucleotides read TGTGCCAGCAGCTCCGGACAGTACAATCAGCCCCAGCATTTT. This translates into CASSSGQYNQPQHF.

The genes are TRBV3-1 (or the pseudogene TRBV3-2) and TRBJ2-5, with 7 bases fitting TRBD2. Germline CDR1 reads LGHDT; CDR2 reads YNNKEL (reference sequence). CDR3 length: 16 amino acids. Losses at the gene ends were 6 bases for V and 2 bases for J; bases not matched to a gene: 12. The CDR3 coding sequence is TGTGCCAGCAGTCATACCCTACTAGCGATACAAGAGACCCAGTACTTC. Amino acid sequence: CASSHTLLAIQETQYF.

J is TRBJ2-7 and V is TRBV2; 7 positions agree with TRBD1. Per the germline V gene, CDR1 is SNHLY and CDR2 is FYNNEI. The CDR3 length is 12 residues. The V and J ends lost 4 bases and 5 bases, in that order; junction bases with no gene match: 2. The CDR3 loop reads CASSADRHEQYF. The CDR3, as DNA: TGTGCCAGCAGTGCGGACAGGCACGAGCAGTACTTC.

V and J are TRBV27 and TRBJ2-3, with 8 bases identical to TRBD2. CDR1 and CDR2 from the germline V gene are MNHEY and SMNVEV (reference sequence). The length of the CDR3 is 17 residues. The trim removed 5 bases at V and 2 bases at J, leaving 12 bases unmatched. DNA of the CDR3: TGTGCCAGCAGTCCTTGGGGAAAGCGGGGGCCCACAGATACGCAGTATTTT. Translation: CASSPWGKRGPTDTQYF.

The V gene is TRBV9, the J gene TRBJ2-2; 12 bases fit TRBD2. The CDR3 loop spans 15 amino acids. V gave up 3 bases and J gave up 5 bases; unmatched junction bases: 2. Germline-derived CDR1 and CDR2 are SGDLS and YYNGEE. CDR3 sequence reads: CASSAGLAGTGELFF. In DNA form, the CDR3 reads TGTGCCAGCAGCGCCGGACTAGCGGGAACCGGGGAGCTGTTTTTT. The full variable domain, with the rest looked up from reference TRBV9 and TRBJ2-2, is DSGVTQTPKHLITATGQRVTLRCSPRSGDLSVYWYQQSLDQGLQFLIQYYNGEERAKGNILERFSAQQFPDLHSELNLSSLELGDSALYFCASSAGLAGTGELFFGEGSRLTVL.

The gene calls are TRBV7-9 and TRBJ1-6; tentative D call: TRBD1 (5 bases). CDR1 is SEHNR and CDR2 is FQNEAQ in the germline V gene (reference sequence). The CDR3 loop spans 14 amino acids. Trimming took off 3 bases at V and 8 bases at J, with 11 bases between the two ends. The CDR3 spells CASSFGAVYSPLHF. The CDR3 DNA reads TGTGCCAGCAGCTTTGGGGCAGTTTATTCACCCCTCCACTTT.

The V and J genes are TRBV5-1 and TRBJ2-7, with 9 bases lining up with TRBD2. Trimming took 2 bases from V and 3 from J; bases not matched to a gene: 6. The CDR3 sequence is 15 residues long. The germline gives CDR1 SGHRS, CDR2 YFSETQ. CDR3 residues: CASSFTSGRNYEQYF. Written as DNA, the CDR3 is TGCGCCAGCAGCTTTACTAGCGGGCGTAACTACGAGCAGTACTTC. The full variable domain, rest sourced from reference TRBV5-1 and TRBJ2-7, is KAGVTQTPRYLIKTRGQQVTLSCSPISGHRSVSWYQQTPGQGLQFLFEYFSETQRNKGNFPGRFSGRQFSNSRSEMNVSTLELGDSALYLCASSFTSGRNYEQYFGPGTRLTVT.

The chain employs TRBV14 and TRBJ2-7; TRBD1 is a possible D gene (6 bases). V gave up 0 bases and J gave up 8 bases, with 17 bases separating them. CDR3 length: 15 amino acids. The germline gives CDR1 SGHDN, CDR2 FVKESK. The CDR3 sequence is CASSQDVRKGVKQYF. CDR3 bases: TGTGCCAGCAGCCAAGATGTTAGAAAGGGGGTCAAGCAGTACTTC.

The rearrangement links TRBV4-1 to TRBJ1-4, with D tentatively TRBD1 (6 bases). CDR1 is MGHRA, CDR2 YSYEKL, per germline. The CDR3 length is 16 residues. The V end lost 4 bases, the J end lost 3 bases, and 15 bases lay between the germline ends. The CDR3 coding sequence is TGCGCCAGCAGCCCTGCAACAGGGCGCTCTAATGAAAAACTGTTTTTT. It specifies CASSPATGRSNEKLFF.

The rearrangement uses TRBV5-6 and TRBJ2-1; 9 bases match TRBD2. The CDR3 has 15 residues. Germline trimming cut 5 bases from V and 10 bases from J; bases unmatched to any gene: 13. Germline V gene sequence: CDR1 SGHDT, CDR2 YYEEEE. The DNA for the CDR3 is TGTGCCAGCAGTTCGGGGACTAGCCCGGGGTGGGAGCAGTTCTTC. This translates into CASSSGTSPGWEQFF.

The chain joins TRBV30 to TRBJ1-2; 9 nucleotides agree with TRBD1. With V trimmed by 2 bases and J by 4 bases, 2 bases remained unmatched. This CDR3 region has 13 residues. Germline V gene sequence: CDR1 GTSNPN, CDR2 SVGIG (reference sequence). The CDR3 bases are TGTGCCTGGAGTATGGGACAGGGCTATGGCTACACCTTC. This sequence encodes CAWSMGQGYGYTF.

CDR3 loop: CASSRDSPYGYTF. In nucleotides, the CDR3 is TGTGCCAGCAGCCGGGACAGCCCCTATGGCTACACCTTC. The chain couples TRBV9 to TRBJ1-2; 7 positions agree with TRBD1. The V gene's germline CDR1 is SGDLS and CDR2 YYNGEE. This CDR3 comprises 13 residues. J was trimmed by 4 bases and V by 4 bases; bases with no gene match: 4. The full variable domain, in which reference TRBV9 and TRBJ1-2 provide the parts outside the CDR3, is DSGVTQTPKHLITATGQRVTLRCSPRSGDLSVYWYQQSLDQGLQFLIQYYNGEERAKGNILERFSAQQFPDLHSELNLSSLELGDSALYFCASSRDSPYGYTFGSGTRLTVV.

The chain uses TRBV5-1 and TRBJ2-1, with 7 bases fitting TRBD2. CDR1 is SGHRS and CDR2 is YFSETQ in the germline V gene. The ends lost 7 bases at V and 3 bases at J; junction bases unmatched: 10. The CDR3 extends over 15 amino acids. For the CDR3, the DNA is TGCGCCAGCTTACGAGGGGCGGGGGTCTACAATGAGCAGTTCTTC. Protein: CASLRGAGVYNEQFF.

CDR3 region: CASSPGGGTDTQYF. The CDR3 nucleotides are TGTGCCAGTAGTCCCGGGGGGGGCACAGATACGCAGTATTTT. The genes are TRBV19 and TRBJ2-3, with 8 bases fitting TRBD2. The germline CDR1 and CDR2 sequences are LNHDA and SQIVND (reference sequence). The CDR3 loop spans 14 amino acids. Unmatched junction bases numbered 2, after V lost 5 bases and J lost 1 base.

The CDR3 reads CASSGQGASTDTQYF. CDR3 nucleotides: TGCGCCAGTTCGGGACAGGGGGCTAGCACAGATACGCAGTATTTT. The chain employs TRBV5-1 and TRBJ2-3; 12 bases align to TRBD1. CDR3 length: 15 residues. CDR1 SGHRS and CDR2 YFSETQ come from the germline V gene. V was clipped by 8 bases and J by 0 bases; unmatched bases: 4.

This rearrangement joins TRBV18 to TRBJ2-3; tentative D call: TRBD2 (7 bases). Germline assignment: CDR1 KGHSH and CDR2 LQKENI. CDR3 size: 15 residues. The germline V and J ends were trimmed by 6 bases and 3 bases, with 16 bases remaining between them. The CDR3 spells CASSPTGGPTDTQYF. CDR3 nucleotide sequence: TGTGCCAGCTCCCCAACGGGGGGCCCGACAGATACGCAGTATTTT. The full variable domain, rest sourced from reference TRBV18 and TRBJ2-3, is NAGVMQNPRHLVRRRGQEARLRCSPMKGHSHVYWYRQLPEEGLKFMVYLQKENIIDESGMPKERFSAEFPKEGPSILRIQQVVRGDSAAYFCASSPTGGPTDTQYFGPGTRLTVL.

In its sample, this clone was seen once. This chain links TRBV27 with TRBJ1-6; TRBD1 matches 7 bases. The germline CDR1 and CDR2 sequences are MNHEY and SMNVEV (reference sequence). CDR3 length: 12 amino acids. Germline trimming cut 8 bases from V and 8 bases from J; bases unmatched to any gene: 3. In nucleotides, the CDR3 is TGTGCCAGCCAGGGGGTGTATTCACCCCTCCACTTT. Its protein product is CASQGVYSPLHF.

The chain has TRBV6-2 or TRBV6-3 and TRBJ2-2, with 7 bases lining up with TRBD2. CDR3 length: 17 amino acids. The germline V gene has CDR1 MNHEY and CDR2 SVGEGT. The V and J ends lost 4 bases and 6 bases, in that order; junction bases with no gene match: 14. CDR3 region: CASSLGPQRGVAGELFF. DNA for the CDR3: TGTGCCAGCAGTTTGGGCCCACAGCGGGGAGTGGCCGGGGAGCTGTTTTTT.

V gene TRBV19 combines with J gene TRBJ1-5; 7 bases are shared with TRBD1. Germline CDR1 and CDR2: LNHDA and SQIVND (reference sequence). This CDR3 contains 16 residues. The V gene end was trimmed by 6 bases and the J gene end by 3 bases; junction bases not matched to a gene: 11. CDR3 in DNA: TGTGCCAGTAGCCCTAGAGGAACAGGGGACAATCAGCCCCAGCATTTT. Translated: CASSPRGTGDNQPQHF. Complete variable domain (other parts from reference TRBV19 and TRBJ1-5): DGGITQSPKYLFRKEGQNVTLSCEQNLNHDAMYWYRQDPGQGLRLIYYSQIVNDFQKGDIAEGYSVSREKKESFPLTVTSAQKNPTAFYLCASSPRGTGDNQPQHFGDGTRLSIL.

The V call is TRBV7-9, the J call TRBJ1-1; no reliable D call. The CDR3 sequence is 15 residues long. Germline lookup yields CDR1 SEHNR and CDR2 FQNEAQ (reference sequence). V was trimmed by 1 base and J by 5 bases, leaving 14 bases between them. The CDR3 DNA reads TGTGCCAGCAGCTTAGGCGCGGGATTGGGAACTGAAGCTTTCTTT. It specifies CASSLGAGLGTEAFF. The variable domain in full, completed from reference TRBV7-9 and TRBJ1-1, reads DTGVSQNPRHKITKRGQNVTFRCDPISEHNRLYWYRQTLGQGPEFLTYFQNEAQLEKSRLLSDRFSAERPKGSFSTLEIQRTEQGDSAMYLCASSLGAGLGTEAFFGQGTRLTVV.